This T cell receptor beta chain was identified in a study of blood T cell repertoires in COVID-19 (TCRdb year 2020). A note on the overall study: Samples covering the acute and convalescent phases of COVID-19 were provided by collaborators in the United States, Italy and Spain. The material from the prospective study consisted of cDNA or gDNA derived from T cells, B-cell-depleted T cells, or PBMCs. The dataset comprised deeply sampled blood TCRbeta repertoires from subjects exposed to, actively infected with, or recovered from COVID-19. The repertoires were released in a freely available public database intended as a resource for research on the immune response to SARS-CoV-2. Samples came from the ongoing ImmuneRACE study (first 160 participants) plus 1,254 subjects from 6 global collaborators. A de-identified subject ID, COVID-19 status, age in years and sex were almost always included in the sample metadata. Where HLA class I and class II types were available, the types were taken from metadata supplied by the sample provider, not from assay-based typing.

TCRbeta CDR3 regions were amplified from genomic DNA using the immunoSEQ Assay, a bias-controlled multiplex PCR. The source study handled its data this way. The number of nucleated cells in each sample was estimated from the amplification of reference gene primers within the assay. To quantify the absolute abundance of each unique TCRbeta CDR3 rearrangement, sequence reads were collapsed and filtered. Productive Simpson clonality was computed per sample as the square root of Simpson's diversity index over productive rearrangements. Drawn from immuneACCESS, this table holds only the in-frame rearrangements with V and J called that TCRdb kept. Clones are partly lost; checked studies trace under half to an unresolved V gene and leave the rest unexplained. That table gives V, J and clone size, and the DNA gave D and trimming. A total of some 78,000 clones appear in this sample, approximately 86% of them only once. Roughly 4.5% of the sample rests with the top ten.

Points on this clone: Its antigen has not been determined. No base qualities exist here, and no much larger clone lies one base off it.

The CDR3 measures 14 amino acids from cysteine to phenylalanine. Only the CDR3 portion is preserved as DNA: 42 bases, with reading frame beginning at the first base. At the junction V is shortened by 4 bases and J by 8 bases, with 17 bases in between. CDR1 LGHDT and CDR2 YNNKEL were looked up in the germline V gene (reference sequence). Whole blood was collected in K2EDTA tubes by collaborating institutions according to the institutions' own protocols. For TCRbeta analysis, collaborator samples were shipped as frozen whole blood, as isolated PBMCs, or as DNA extracted from either sample type. The study at large found these results: The quantity of clinical and demographic metadata differed by source and by participant and was supplied without curation.

The receptor was derived from a man between 45 and 60 years old with active or convalescent COVID-19. Sample: peripheral blood. The sequence joins TRBV3-1 (or the pseudogene TRBV3-2) to TRBJ1-2; a weak D assignment points to TRBD1 (5 bases agree). The CDR3 protein: CASSPDGTLLGYTF. At the DNA level, the sequence is TGTGCCAGCAGCCCAGACGGGACTCTCCTAGGCTACACCTTC.